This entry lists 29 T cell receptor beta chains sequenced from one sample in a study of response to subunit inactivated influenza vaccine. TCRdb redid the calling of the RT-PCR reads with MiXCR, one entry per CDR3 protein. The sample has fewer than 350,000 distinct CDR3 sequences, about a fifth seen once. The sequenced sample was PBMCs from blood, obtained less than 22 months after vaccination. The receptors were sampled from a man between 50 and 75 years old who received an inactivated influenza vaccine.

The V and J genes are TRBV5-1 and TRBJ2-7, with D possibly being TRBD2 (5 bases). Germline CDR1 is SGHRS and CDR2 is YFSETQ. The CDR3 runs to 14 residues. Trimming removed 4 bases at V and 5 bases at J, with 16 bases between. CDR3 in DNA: TGCGCCAGCAGCGAGGCAGATTTGGAGGACGAGCAGTACTTC. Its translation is CASSEADLEDEQYF.

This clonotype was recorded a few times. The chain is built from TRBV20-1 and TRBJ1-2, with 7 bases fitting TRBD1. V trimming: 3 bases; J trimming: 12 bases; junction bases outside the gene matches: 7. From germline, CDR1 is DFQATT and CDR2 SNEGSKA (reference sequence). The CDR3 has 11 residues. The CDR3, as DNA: TGCAGTGCTAGTGGACAGGTCGGGCACACCTTC. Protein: CSASGQVGHTF.

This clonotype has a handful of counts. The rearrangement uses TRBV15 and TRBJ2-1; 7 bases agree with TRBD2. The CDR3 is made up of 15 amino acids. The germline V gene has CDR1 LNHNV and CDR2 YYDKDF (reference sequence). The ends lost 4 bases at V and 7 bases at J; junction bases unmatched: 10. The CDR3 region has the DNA TGTGCCACCAGCAAACTGGGACTATCCTTAAATGAGCAGTTCTTC. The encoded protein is CATSKLGLSLNEQFF. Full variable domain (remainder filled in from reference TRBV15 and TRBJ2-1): DAMVIQNPRYQVTQFGKPVTLSCSQTLNHNVMYWYQQKSSQAPKLLFHYYDKDFNNEADTPDNFQSRRPNTSFCFLDIRSPGLGDTAMYLCATSKLGLSLNEQFFGPGTRLTVL.

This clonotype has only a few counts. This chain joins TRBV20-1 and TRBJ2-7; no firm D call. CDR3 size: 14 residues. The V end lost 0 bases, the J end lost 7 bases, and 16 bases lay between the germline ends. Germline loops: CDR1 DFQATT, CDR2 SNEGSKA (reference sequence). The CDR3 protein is CSARDYLRVGEQYF. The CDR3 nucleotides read TGCAGTGCTAGAGATTATCTGAGAGTTGGGGAGCAGTACTTC.

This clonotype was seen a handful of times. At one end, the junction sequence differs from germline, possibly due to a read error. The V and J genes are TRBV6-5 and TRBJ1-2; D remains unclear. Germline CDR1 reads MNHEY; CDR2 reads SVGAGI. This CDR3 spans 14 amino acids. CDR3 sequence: CASSYSTFNHGYTF. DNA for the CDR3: TGTGCCAGCAGTTACTCGACATTTAACCATGGCTACACCTTC.

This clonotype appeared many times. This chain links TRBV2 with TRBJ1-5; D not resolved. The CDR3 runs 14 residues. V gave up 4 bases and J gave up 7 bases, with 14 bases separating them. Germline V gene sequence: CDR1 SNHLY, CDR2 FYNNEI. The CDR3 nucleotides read TGTGCCAGCAGTGGGTCCGTAGCGTCGCAGCCCCAGCATTTT. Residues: CASSGSVASQPQHF. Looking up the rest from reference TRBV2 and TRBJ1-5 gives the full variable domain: EPEVTQTPSHQVTQMGQEVILRCVPISNHLYFYWYRQILGQKVEFLVSFYNNEISEKSEIFDDQFSVERPDGSNFTLKIRSTKLEDSAMYFCASSGSVASQPQHFGDGTRLSIL.

CDR3 nucleotides: TGTGCCAGCAGCTTGGATCTGGTGGGTGCTTCGGGTGGCTACACCTTC. Translation gives CASSLDLVGASGGYTF. The rearrangement uses TRBV5-6 and TRBJ1-2; no reliable D call. The CDR3 extends over 16 amino acids. In germline, CDR1 is SGHDT, CDR2 YYEEEE. The V gene lost 0 bases and the J gene lost 7 bases, with 19 bases spanning the gap.

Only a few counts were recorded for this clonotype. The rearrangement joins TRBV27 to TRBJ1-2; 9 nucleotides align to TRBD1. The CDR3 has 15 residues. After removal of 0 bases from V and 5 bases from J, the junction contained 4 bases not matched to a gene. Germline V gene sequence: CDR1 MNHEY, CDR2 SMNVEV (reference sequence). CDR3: CASSLSGQGGYGYTF. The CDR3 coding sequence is TGTGCCAGCAGTTTATCGGGACAGGGAGGATATGGCTACACCTTC.

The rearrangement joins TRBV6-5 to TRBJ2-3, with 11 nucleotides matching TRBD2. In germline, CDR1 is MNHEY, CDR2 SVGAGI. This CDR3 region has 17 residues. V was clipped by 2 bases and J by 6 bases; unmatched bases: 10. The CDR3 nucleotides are TGTGCCAGCAGTTACAGGATAGCGGGGGGGCAGGGGGATACGCAGTATTTT. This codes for CASSYRIAGGQGDTQYF.

The CDR3 region is CATSDFGNTEAFF. CDR3 nucleotides: TGTGCCACCAGTGATTTCGGGAACACTGAAGCTTTCTTT. V and J are TRBV24-1 and TRBJ1-1; no clear D. With 1 base removed from V and 1 base from J, the gap between germline ends came to 3 bases. The V gene's germline CDR1 is KGHDR and CDR2 SFDVKD. The CDR3 covers 13 residues.

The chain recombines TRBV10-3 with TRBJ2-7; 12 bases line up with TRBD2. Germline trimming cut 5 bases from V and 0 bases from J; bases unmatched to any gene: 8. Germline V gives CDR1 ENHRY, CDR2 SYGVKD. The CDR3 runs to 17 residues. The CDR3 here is CAISPWTSGASSYEQYF. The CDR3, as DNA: TGTGCCATCAGTCCGTGGACTAGCGGGGCTAGCTCCTACGAGCAGTACTTC.

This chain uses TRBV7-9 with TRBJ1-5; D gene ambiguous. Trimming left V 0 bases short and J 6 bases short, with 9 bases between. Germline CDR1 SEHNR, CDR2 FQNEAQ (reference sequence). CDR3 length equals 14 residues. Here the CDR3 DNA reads TGTGCCAGCAGCTTAGCCGGGAGACCTCAGCCCCAGCATTTT. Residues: CASSLAGRPQPQHF.

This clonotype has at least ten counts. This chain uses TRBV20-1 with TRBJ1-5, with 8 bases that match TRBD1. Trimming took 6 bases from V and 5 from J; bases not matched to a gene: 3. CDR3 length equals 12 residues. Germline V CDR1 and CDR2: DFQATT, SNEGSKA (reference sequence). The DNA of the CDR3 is TGCAGTGCGGGGACAGGAGATCAGCCCCAGCATTTT. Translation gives CSAGTGDQPQHF.

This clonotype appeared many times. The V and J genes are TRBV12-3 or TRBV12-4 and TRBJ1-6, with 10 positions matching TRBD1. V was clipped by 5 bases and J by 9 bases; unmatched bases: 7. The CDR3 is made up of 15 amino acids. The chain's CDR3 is CASSPGTGAGSPLHF. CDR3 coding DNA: TGTGCCAGCAGTCCCGGGACAGGGGCAGGTTCACCCCTCCACTTT.

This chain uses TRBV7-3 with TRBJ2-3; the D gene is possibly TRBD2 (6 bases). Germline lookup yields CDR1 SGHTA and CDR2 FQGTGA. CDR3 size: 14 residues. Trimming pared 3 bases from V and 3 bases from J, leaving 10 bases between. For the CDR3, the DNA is TGTGCCAGCAGCTTCGGGAGTGGGACAGATACGCAGTATTTT. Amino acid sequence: CASSFGSGTDTQYF.

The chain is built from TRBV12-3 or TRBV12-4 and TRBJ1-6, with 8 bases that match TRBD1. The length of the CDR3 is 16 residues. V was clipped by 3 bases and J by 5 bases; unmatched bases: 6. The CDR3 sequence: CASSFGQGANNSPLHF. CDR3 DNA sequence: TGTGCCAGCAGTTTCGGGCAGGGGGCAAATAATTCACCCCTCCACTTT.

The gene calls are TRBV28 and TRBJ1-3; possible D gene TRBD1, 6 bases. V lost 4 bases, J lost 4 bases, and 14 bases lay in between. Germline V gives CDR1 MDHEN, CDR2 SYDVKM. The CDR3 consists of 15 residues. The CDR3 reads CASSSPGAGGNTIYF. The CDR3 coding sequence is TGTGCCAGCAGTTCCCCGGGGGCAGGGGGAAACACCATATATTTT.

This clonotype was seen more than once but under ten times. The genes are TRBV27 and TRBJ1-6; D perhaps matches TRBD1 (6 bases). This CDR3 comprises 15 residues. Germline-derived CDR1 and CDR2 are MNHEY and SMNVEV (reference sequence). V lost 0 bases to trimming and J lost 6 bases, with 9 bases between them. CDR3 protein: CASSLSEGVNSPLHF. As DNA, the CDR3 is TGTGCCAGCAGTTTATCGGAGGGGGTTAATTCACCCCTCCACTTT.

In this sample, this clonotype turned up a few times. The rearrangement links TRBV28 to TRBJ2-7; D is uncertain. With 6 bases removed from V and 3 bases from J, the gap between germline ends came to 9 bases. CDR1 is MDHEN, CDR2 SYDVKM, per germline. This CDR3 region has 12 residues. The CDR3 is CASRIPGYEQYF. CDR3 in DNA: TGTGCCAGCAGGATCCCAGGCTACGAGCAGTACTTC.

CDR3 in DNA: TGTGCCAGCAGCCAAAGCGAAATTTCCGAGACCCAGTACTTC. It yields the protein CASSQSEISETQYF. The V and J genes are TRBV3-1 and TRBJ2-5, with D hard to call. The CDR3 runs to 14 residues. V lost 2 bases and J lost 5, with 12 bases in between. The germline V gene has CDR1 LGHDT and CDR2 YNNKEL (reference sequence).

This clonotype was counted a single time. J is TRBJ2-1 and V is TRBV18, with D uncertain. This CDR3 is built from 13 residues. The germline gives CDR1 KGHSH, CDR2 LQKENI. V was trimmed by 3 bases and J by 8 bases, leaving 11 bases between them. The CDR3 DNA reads TGTGCCAGCTCACCTCCTGTGGCCGATGAGCAGTTCTTC. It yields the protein CASSPPVADEQFF.

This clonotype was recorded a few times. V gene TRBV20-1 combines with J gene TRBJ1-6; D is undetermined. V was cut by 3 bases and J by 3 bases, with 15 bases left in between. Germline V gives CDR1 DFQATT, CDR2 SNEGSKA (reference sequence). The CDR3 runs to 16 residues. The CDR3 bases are TGCAGTGCTAGGGATTCCGGACGGTTCTATAATTCACCCCTCCACTTT. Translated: CSARDSGRFYNSPLHF.

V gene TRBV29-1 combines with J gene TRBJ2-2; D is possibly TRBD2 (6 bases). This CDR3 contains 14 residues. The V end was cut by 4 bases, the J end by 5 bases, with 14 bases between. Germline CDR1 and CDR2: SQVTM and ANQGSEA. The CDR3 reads CSVVGSGDTGELFF. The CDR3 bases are TGCAGCGTTGTCGGGAGCGGTGATACCGGGGAGCTGTTTTTT.

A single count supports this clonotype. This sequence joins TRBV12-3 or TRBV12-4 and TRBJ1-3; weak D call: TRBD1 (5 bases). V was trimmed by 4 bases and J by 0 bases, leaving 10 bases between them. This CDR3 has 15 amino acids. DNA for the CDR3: TGTGCCAGCAGTTCGAGGACATCCTCTGGAAACACCATATATTTT. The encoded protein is CASSSRTSSGNTIYF.

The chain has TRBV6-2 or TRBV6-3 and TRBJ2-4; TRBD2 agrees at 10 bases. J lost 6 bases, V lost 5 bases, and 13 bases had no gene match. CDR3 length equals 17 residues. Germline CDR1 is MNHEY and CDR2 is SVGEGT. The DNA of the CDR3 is TGTGCCAGCAGTCGAAATCCCGGGACTAGCGTTCGAAACATTCAGTACTTC. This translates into CASSRNPGTSVRNIQYF.

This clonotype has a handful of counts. The CDR3 DNA sequence: TGTGCCAGCAGCTCAATGGGAGGGATGAACACTGAAGCTTTCTTT. Translated, it gives CASSSMGGMNTEAFF. The chain combines TRBV7-2 with TRBJ1-1; D is uncertain. V lost 4 bases to trimming and J lost 0 bases, with 12 bases between them. Per germline, CDR1 SGHTA and CDR2 FQGNSA. This CDR3 contains 15 residues.

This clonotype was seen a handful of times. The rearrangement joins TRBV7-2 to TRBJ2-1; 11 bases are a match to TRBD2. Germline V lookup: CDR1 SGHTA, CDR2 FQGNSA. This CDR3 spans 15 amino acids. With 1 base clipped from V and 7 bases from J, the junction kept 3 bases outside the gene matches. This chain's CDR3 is CASSLVRTSGNEQFF. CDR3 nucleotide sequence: TGTGCCAGCAGCTTAGTGAGGACTAGCGGGAATGAGCAGTTCTTC.

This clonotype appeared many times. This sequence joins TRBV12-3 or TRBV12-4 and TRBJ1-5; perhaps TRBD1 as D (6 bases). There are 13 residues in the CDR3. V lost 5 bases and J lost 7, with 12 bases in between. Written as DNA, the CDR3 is TGTGCCAGCAGTCCCTCCGGGGGCCAGCCCCAGCATTTT. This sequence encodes CASSPSGGQPQHF.

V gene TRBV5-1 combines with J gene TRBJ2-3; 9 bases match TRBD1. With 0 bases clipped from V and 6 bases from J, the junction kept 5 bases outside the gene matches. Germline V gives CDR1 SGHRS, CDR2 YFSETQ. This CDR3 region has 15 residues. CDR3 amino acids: CASSLDWTGADTQYF. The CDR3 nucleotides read TGCGCCAGCAGCTTGGATTGGACAGGGGCTGATACGCAGTATTTT.